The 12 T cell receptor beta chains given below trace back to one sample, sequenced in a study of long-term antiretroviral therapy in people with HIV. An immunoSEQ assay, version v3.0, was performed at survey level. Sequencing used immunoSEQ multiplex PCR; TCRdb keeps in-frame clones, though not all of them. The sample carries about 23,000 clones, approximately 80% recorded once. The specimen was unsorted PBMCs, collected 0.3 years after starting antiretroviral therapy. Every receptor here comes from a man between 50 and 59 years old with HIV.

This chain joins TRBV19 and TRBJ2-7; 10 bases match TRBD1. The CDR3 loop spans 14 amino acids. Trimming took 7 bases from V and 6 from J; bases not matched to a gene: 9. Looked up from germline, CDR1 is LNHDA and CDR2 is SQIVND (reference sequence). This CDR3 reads CASNTPGQGFEQYF. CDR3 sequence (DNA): TGTGCCAGTAACACGCCGGGACAGGGGTTCGAGCAGTACTTC.

The CDR3 coding sequence is TGCGCCAGCAACCCGGGACAGCTCTACAATGAGCAGTTCTTC. Residues: CASNPGQLYNEQFF. This chain uses TRBV5-1 with TRBJ2-1; 7 bases match TRBD1. The CDR3 runs 14 residues. J gave up 3 bases and V 6 bases, and 6 bases lay outside the gene matches. In germline, CDR1 is SGHRS, CDR2 YFSETQ.

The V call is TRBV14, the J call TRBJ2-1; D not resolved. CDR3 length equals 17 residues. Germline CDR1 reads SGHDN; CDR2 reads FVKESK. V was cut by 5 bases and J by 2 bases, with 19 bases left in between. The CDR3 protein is CASSNLETRRTYNEQFF. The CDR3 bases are TGTGCCAGCAGCAATCTCGAGACACGGCGGACCTACAATGAGCAGTTCTTC.

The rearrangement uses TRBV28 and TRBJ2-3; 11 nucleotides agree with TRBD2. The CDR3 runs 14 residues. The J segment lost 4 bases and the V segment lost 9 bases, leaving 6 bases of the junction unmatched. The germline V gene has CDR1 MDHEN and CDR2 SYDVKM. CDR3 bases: TGTGCCAGTTGTAGCGGGGGGGCTCCAGATACGCAGTATTTT. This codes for CASCSGGAPDTQYF.

The CDR3 reads CASSSRTGATDTQYF. The DNA of the CDR3 is TGTGCCAGCAGCTCGCGGACAGGGGCTACAGATACGCAGTATTTT. The gene calls are TRBV7-6 and TRBJ2-3, with TRBD1 matching 9 bases. Germline values: CDR1 SGHVS, CDR2 FNYEAQ. Losses at the gene ends were 4 bases for V and 3 bases for J; bases not matched to a gene: 5. This CDR3 has 15 residues.

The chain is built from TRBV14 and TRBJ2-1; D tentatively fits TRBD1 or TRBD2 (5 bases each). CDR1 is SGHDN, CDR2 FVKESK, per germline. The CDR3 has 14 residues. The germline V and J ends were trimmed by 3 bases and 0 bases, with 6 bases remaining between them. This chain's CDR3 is CASSQGPSYNEQFF. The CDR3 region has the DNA TGTGCCAGCAGCCAGGGACCCTCCTACAATGAGCAGTTCTTC.

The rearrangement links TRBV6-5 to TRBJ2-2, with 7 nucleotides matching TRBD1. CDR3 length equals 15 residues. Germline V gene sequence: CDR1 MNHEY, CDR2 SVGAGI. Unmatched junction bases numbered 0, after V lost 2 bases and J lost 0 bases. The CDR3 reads CASSYGTANTGELFF. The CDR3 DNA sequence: TGTGCCAGCAGTTACGGGACAGCGAACACCGGGGAGCTGTTTTTT.

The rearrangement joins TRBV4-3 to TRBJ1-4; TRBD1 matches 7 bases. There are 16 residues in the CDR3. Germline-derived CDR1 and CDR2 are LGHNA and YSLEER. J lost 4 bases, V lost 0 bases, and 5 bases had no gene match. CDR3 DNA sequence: TGCGCCAGCAGCCAAGATCAGGGGGTTGGTAATGAAAAACTGTTTTTT. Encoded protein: CASSQDQGVGNEKLFF.

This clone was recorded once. The CDR3 DNA sequence: TGTGCCAGCAGTTTTGACAGGGTTAGCAATCAGCCCCAGCATTTT. This translates into CASSFDRVSNQPQHF. The chain is built from TRBV5-8 and TRBJ1-5; 7 nucleotides match TRBD1. This CDR3 is built from 15 residues. V shed 5 bases, J shed 0 bases, and the junction held 5 bases outside the gene matches. Per germline, CDR1 SGHTS and CDR2 YDEGEE.

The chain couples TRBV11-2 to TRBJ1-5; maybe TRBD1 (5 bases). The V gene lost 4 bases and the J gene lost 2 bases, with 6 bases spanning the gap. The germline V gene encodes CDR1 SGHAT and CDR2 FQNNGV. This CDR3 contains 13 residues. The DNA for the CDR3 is TGTGCCAGCAGCTGGGGCGGCAATCAGCCCCAGCATTTT. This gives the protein CASSWGGNQPQHF.

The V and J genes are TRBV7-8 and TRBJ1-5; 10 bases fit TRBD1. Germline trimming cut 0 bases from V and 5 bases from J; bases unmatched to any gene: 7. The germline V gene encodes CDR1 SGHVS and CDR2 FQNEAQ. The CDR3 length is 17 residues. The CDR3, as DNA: TGTGCCAGCAGCTTAGCGGCGGGACAGGGGACGCATCAGCCCCAGCATTTT. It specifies CASSLAAGQGTHQPQHF.

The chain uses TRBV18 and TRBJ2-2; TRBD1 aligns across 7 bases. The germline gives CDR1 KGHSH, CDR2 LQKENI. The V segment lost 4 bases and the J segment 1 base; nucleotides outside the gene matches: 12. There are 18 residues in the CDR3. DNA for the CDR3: TGTGCCAGCTCACTTGCGTTTTTGGGACAGATGAACACCGGGGAGCTGTTTTTT. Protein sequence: CASSLAFLGQMNTGELFF. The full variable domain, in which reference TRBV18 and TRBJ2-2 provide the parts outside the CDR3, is NAGVMQNPRHLVRRRGQEARLRCSPMKGHSHVYWYRQLPEEGLKFMVYLQKENIIDESGMPKERFSAEFPKEGPSILRIQQVVRGDSAAYFCASSLAFLGQMNTGELFFGEGSRLTVL.